The 21 T cell receptor beta chains reported below all come from one sample, sequenced in a study of blood T cell repertoires in COVID-19. Some clones are missing from TCRdb's copy, which holds only in-frame ones; the method was immunoSEQ multiplex PCR. The sample consists of roughly 180,000 clones, about three quarters of them appearing once. Sequenced input: peripheral blood. Receptor source: a woman at least 80 years old with COVID-19, enrolled during active disease.

This chain connects TRBV7-9 to TRBJ1-4; D is unresolved. This CDR3 spans 14 amino acids. Trimming left V 5 bases short and J 8 bases short, with 15 bases between. The V gene's germline CDR1 is SEHNR and CDR2 FQNEAQ (reference sequence). The CDR3 region has the DNA TGTGCCAGCAGCCCACCTGAGAGGGTAGAAAAACTGTTTTTT. Its protein product is CASSPPERVEKLFF.

In its sample, this clone was seen once. The chain couples TRBV7-2 to TRBJ1-1; a weak D match, TRBD1 (6 bases). The CDR3 spans 14 residues. Germline loops: CDR1 SGHTA, CDR2 FQGNSA. Trimming took off 5 bases at V and 5 bases at J, with 15 bases between the two ends. CDR3 in amino acids: CASSVTGLGTEAFF. DNA of the CDR3: TGTGCCAGCAGCGTAACAGGGTTGGGGACTGAAGCTTTCTTT.

This chain links TRBV15 with TRBJ1-5, with D uncertain. Germline V CDR1 and CDR2: LNHNV, YYDKDF (reference sequence). CDR3 size: 16 residues. V was shortened by 0 bases and J by 2 bases, with 11 bases between the two germline ends. The CDR3 reads CATSRDRLRGNQPQHF. For the CDR3, the DNA is TGTGCCACCAGCAGAGACAGGTTGAGAGGCAATCAGCCCCAGCATTTT. Full variable domain (rest looked up from reference TRBV15 and TRBJ1-5): DAMVIQNPRYQVTQFGKPVTLSCSQTLNHNVMYWYQQKSSQAPKLLFHYYDKDFNNEADTPDNFQSRRPNTSFCFLDIRSPGLGDTAMYLCATSRDRLRGNQPQHFGDGTRLSIL.

The count of this clone is one. This rearrangement joins TRBV4-1 to TRBJ2-4; 10 bases line up with TRBD1. Unmatched junction bases numbered 6, after V lost 3 bases and J lost 1 base. Germline-derived CDR1 and CDR2 are MGHRA and YSYEKL. This CDR3 is built from 17 residues. The CDR3 sequence: CASSHLPGQGAKNIQYF. CDR3 DNA sequence: TGCGCCAGCAGCCATCTACCGGGACAGGGGGCCAAAAACATTCAGTACTTC.

This clone was counted between two and nine times. The gene calls are TRBV6-6 and TRBJ1-5, with a possible D match to TRBD1 (6 bases). Per germline, CDR1 MNHNY and CDR2 SVGAGI (reference sequence). The CDR3 is 13 amino acids. Trimming left V 11 bases short and J 2 bases short, with 13 bases between. The DNA of the CDR3 is TGTGCCTCGCAGGGGACCGGCAATCAGCCCCAGCATTTT. Its protein product is CASQGTGNQPQHF.

The sample holds many counts of this clone. The V and J genes are TRBV2 and TRBJ1-3; D perhaps matches TRBD1 (5 bases). This CDR3 contains 15 residues. Looked up from germline, CDR1 is SNHLY and CDR2 is FYNNEI. The V end was cut by 1 base, the J end by 0 bases, with 7 bases between. DNA of the CDR3: TGTGCCAGCAGTGAAGGGGGCGCCTCTGGAAACACCATATATTTT. It codes for CASSEGGASGNTIYF.

The rearrangement links TRBV9 to TRBJ2-3; D gene uncertain. Trimming stripped 4 bases from V and 0 bases from J, with 9 bases between. The CDR3 runs to 14 residues. From germline, CDR1 is SGDLS and CDR2 YYNGEE. The CDR3 nucleotides read TGTGCCAGCAGCCCCGGTCCAAGCACAGATACGCAGTATTTT. Protein product: CASSPGPSTDTQYF.

The sample holds a few counts of this clone. The CDR3 sequence: CAAFAGYGYTF. The CDR3 bases are TGTGCCGCCTTTGCGGGCTATGGCTACACCTTC. The chain employs TRBV6-5 and TRBJ1-2; D is ambiguous. Trimming pared 11 bases from V and 4 bases from J, leaving 11 bases between. The CDR3 consists of 11 residues. CDR1 and CDR2 (germline): MNHEY, SVGAGI.

This chain connects TRBV7-2 to TRBJ2-5; tentatively, D is TRBD2 (7 bases). CDR3 length: 16 residues. Trimming removed 1 base at V and 4 bases at J, with 16 bases between. CDR1 and CDR2 (germline): SGHTA, FQGNSA. The CDR3 coding sequence is TGTGCCAGCAGCTTAGAAGGCAACGGGGGGCGAGAGACCCAGTACTTC. Translating gives CASSLEGNGGRETQYF.

The chain recombines TRBV7-6 with TRBJ2-7; possibly TRBD1 for D (6 bases). V was trimmed by 5 bases and J by 4 bases, leaving 15 bases between them. The CDR3 extends over 14 amino acids. In germline, CDR1 is SGHVS, CDR2 FNYEAQ. The CDR3 region is CASSPTDRYYEQYF. The CDR3 region has the DNA TGTGCCAGCAGCCCTACCGACAGGTATTACGAGCAGTACTTC.

This rearrangement joins TRBV10-3 to TRBJ1-5; tentative D call: TRBD1 (5 bases). CDR3 length: 13 amino acids. Germline loops: CDR1 ENHRY, CDR2 SYGVKD. The V end lost 7 bases, the J end lost 6 bases, and 13 bases lay between the germline ends. The CDR3 reads CAIKAEGTQPQHF. CDR3 nucleotide sequence: TGTGCCATCAAGGCGGAGGGGACTCAGCCCCAGCATTTT.

This clone was counted once. This sequence joins TRBV5-1 and TRBJ2-3, with 9 bases that match TRBD2. The germline gives CDR1 SGHRS, CDR2 YFSETQ. CDR3 length: 16 residues. With 3 bases clipped from V and 2 bases from J, the junction kept 7 bases outside the gene matches. CDR3 sequence reads: CASSWGSGSYTDTQYF. The CDR3 DNA sequence: TGCGCCAGCAGCTGGGGTAGCGGGAGCTACACAGATACGCAGTATTTT.

This clone was detected a few times. This chain joins TRBV7-9 and TRBJ1-6; D is uncertain. CDR3 length: 15 amino acids. V gave up 1 base and J gave up 15 bases, with 19 bases separating them. CDR1 is SEHNR, CDR2 FQNEAQ, per germline (reference sequence). The CDR3 protein is CASSLDVSREADLHF. The DNA of the CDR3 is TGTGCCAGCAGCTTAGATGTGTCACGGGAAGCTGACCTCCACTTT.

The chain carries TRBV7-9 and TRBJ1-4; TRBD1 matches at 8 bases. V trimming: 5 bases; J trimming: 3 bases; junction bases outside the gene matches: 5. The CDR3 is made up of 15 amino acids. Germline V gene sequence: CDR1 SEHNR, CDR2 FQNEAQ (reference sequence). This CDR3 reads CASSSYRGANEKLFF. CDR3 bases: TGTGCCAGCAGCAGCTACAGGGGGGCTAATGAAAAACTGTTTTTT.

The chain's CDR3 is CASSFDRESKAFF. The CDR3 region has the DNA TGTGCCAGCAGCTTCGACAGGGAGTCTAAAGCTTTCTTT. V and J are TRBV2 and TRBJ1-1; 7 positions agree with TRBD1. J lost 9 bases, V lost 6 bases, and 10 bases had no gene match. This CDR3 comprises 13 residues. Germline lookup yields CDR1 SNHLY and CDR2 FYNNEI. The full variable domain, with the rest looked up from reference TRBV2 and TRBJ1-1, is EPEVTQTPSHQVTQMGQEVILRCVPISNHLYFYWYRQILGQKVEFLVSFYNNEISEKSEIFDDQFSVERPDGSNFTLKIRSTKLEDSAMYFCASSFDRESKAFFGQGTRLTVV.

A few counts support this clone. The V and J genes are TRBV2 and TRBJ1-4; a weak D match, TRBD1 (6 bases). The V gene lost 11 bases and the J gene lost 3 bases, with 13 bases spanning the gap. The CDR3 loop spans 13 amino acids. Looked up from germline, CDR1 is SNHLY and CDR2 is FYNNEI. The CDR3 here is CAGHRAANEKLFF. The CDR3 region has the DNA TGTGCCGGTCACAGGGCGGCTAATGAAAAACTGTTTTTT. Together with reference TRBV2 and TRBJ1-4, the CDR3 gives the full variable domain: EPEVTQTPSHQVTQMGQEVILRCVPISNHLYFYWYRQILGQKVEFLVSFYNNEISEKSEIFDDQFSVERPDGSNFTLKIRSTKLEDSAMYFCAGHRAANEKLFFGSGTQLSVL.

The chain couples TRBV29-1 to TRBJ2-1; D perhaps matches TRBD2 (6 bases). The CDR3 has 14 residues. The V gene lost 2 bases and the J gene lost 4 bases, with 12 bases spanning the gap. Germline CDR1 reads SQVTM; CDR2 reads ANQGSEA. CDR3 coding DNA: TGCAGCGTTGAATCGGAGGGGTGGTACAATGAGCAGTTCTTC. Amino acid sequence: CSVESEGWYNEQFF.

A few counts support this clone. V is TRBV21-1 and J is TRBJ1-5. TRBV21-1 is classified as a pseudogene. The CDR3 sequence is 15 residues long. CDR3 DNA: TGTGCCAGCAGCAAAGTAAGCGTGAGCAATCAGCCCCAGCATTTT. Translating it yields CASSKVSVSNQPQHF.

The chain recombines TRBV7-8 with TRBJ1-5, with 9 nucleotides matching TRBD1. V was pared by 3 bases and J by 5 bases, with 5 bases of the junction left unmatched. This CDR3 has 15 amino acids. Germline lookup yields CDR1 SGHVS and CDR2 FQNEAQ. The CDR3 here is CASSFYRGQDQPQHF. The CDR3, as DNA: TGTGCCAGCAGCTTTTACAGGGGGCAGGATCAGCCCCAGCATTTT.

The J gene is TRBJ2-7, the V gene TRBV19; perhaps TRBD2 as D (5 bases). Germline CDR1 is LNHDA and CDR2 is SQIVND (reference sequence). V shed 3 bases and J shed 4 bases, with 7 bases lying between them. This CDR3 is 12 amino acids long. CDR3 in amino acids: CASSMGGYEQYF. DNA for the CDR3: TGTGCCAGTAGTATGGGCGGGTACGAGCAGTACTTC.

The chain couples TRBV27 to TRBJ1-5; possibly TRBD1 for D (6 bases). The V gene lost 8 bases and the J gene lost 2 bases, with 13 bases spanning the gap. Germline V gene data show CDR1 as MNHEY and CDR2 as SMNVEV (reference sequence). The CDR3 is 14 amino acids. The chain's CDR3 is CASADRTGNQPQHF. The CDR3 region has the DNA TGTGCCAGCGCGGACAGAACGGGCAATCAGCCCCAGCATTTT.